The 20 T cell receptor beta chains below all came from one sample that was sequenced in a study of blood T cell repertoires in COVID-19. Clones were read by immunoSEQ multiplex PCR, and TCRdb kept only the in-frame ones, dropping some. The sample includes 250,000 to 400,000 clones, roughly 84% of them seen just once. Sequenced: peripheral blood. The receptors shown here come from a man over 45 with active or convalescent COVID-19.

The sample holds many counts of this clone. The DNA of the CDR3 is TGCGCCAGCAGTGAAATCCCGGGGAATGAGCAGTTCTTC. Its protein product is CASSEIPGNEQFF. The chain employs TRBV10-1 and TRBJ2-1, with TRBD2 as a possible D gene (5 bases). V shed 3 bases and J shed 7 bases, with 10 bases lying between them. Germline-derived CDR1 and CDR2 are WNHNN and SYGVQD (reference sequence). The CDR3 has 13 amino acids.

The V call is TRBV10-3, the J call TRBJ2-1; D might be TRBD1 (5 bases). V was clipped by 4 bases and J by 0 bases, with 16 bases between them. Germline loops: CDR1 ENHRY, CDR2 SYGVKD. The CDR3 has 17 residues. The CDR3 loop is CAISASSGKGSYNEQFF. CDR3 sequence (DNA): TGTGCCATCAGTGCGAGCTCAGGGAAGGGCTCCTACAATGAGCAGTTCTTC.

CDR3 residues: CSASTSAARLYF. CDR3 sequence (DNA): TGCAGTGCTAGTACCTCGGCGGCGCGGCTGTATTTT. The chain joins TRBV20-1 to TRBJ2-3, with D unresolved. V was trimmed by 3 bases and J by 14 bases, leaving 18 bases between them. Per the germline V gene, CDR1 is DFQATT and CDR2 is SNEGSKA (reference sequence). This CDR3 is built from 12 residues.

CDR3 amino acids: CASSRQQQNTEAFF. CDR3 bases: TGTGCCAGCAGCCGGCAACAGCAGAACACTGAAGCTTTCTTT. This chain connects TRBV9 to TRBJ1-1; unclear D gene. Germline CDR1 and CDR2: SGDLS and YYNGEE. This CDR3 has 14 amino acids. The V end was cut by 4 bases, the J end by 1 base, with 11 bases between.

Details on this clone: The sample carries other DNA sequences with the same CDR3. The chain couples TRBV27 to TRBJ1-6; D might be TRBD1 (5 bases). This CDR3 is 14 amino acids long. V was clipped by 2 bases and J by 4 bases, with 6 bases between them. Germline V CDR1 and CDR2: MNHEY, SMNVEV (reference sequence). The CDR3 protein is CASSLQGYNSPLHF. The CDR3 DNA follows: TGTGCCAGCAGTTTACAGGGTTATAATTCACCCCTCCACTTT.

The gene calls are TRBV6-2 or TRBV6-3 and TRBJ1-1, with 7 bases that match TRBD1. CDR1 and CDR2 from the germline V gene are MNHEY and SVGEGT. The CDR3 has 18 amino acids. V lost 2 bases, J lost 0 bases, and 12 bases stayed unmatched. This chain's CDR3 is CASSYNMDRSTLNTEAFF. Written as DNA, the CDR3 is TGTGCCAGCAGTTACAATATGGACAGGTCCACTTTGAACACTGAAGCTTTCTTT.

The chain employs TRBV2 and TRBJ1-5, with 10 positions matching TRBD1. CDR1 SNHLY and CDR2 FYNNEI come from the germline V gene. V lost 5 bases, J lost 5 bases, and 3 bases stayed unmatched. This CDR3 contains 14 residues. This chain's CDR3 is CASSPTGGYQPQHF. The CDR3 DNA reads as TGTGCCAGCAGTCCGACAGGGGGCTATCAGCCCCAGCATTTT.

This chain links TRBV18 with TRBJ2-5; D is uncertain. Trimming stripped 0 bases from V and 3 bases from J, with 5 bases between. Germline V gene sequence: CDR1 KGHSH, CDR2 LQKENI. The CDR3 is made up of 13 amino acids. The CDR3 loop reads CASSPPSKETQYF. The CDR3 DNA reads TGTGCCAGCTCACCACCTAGTAAAGAGACCCAGTACTTC.

This rearrangement joins TRBV9 to TRBJ2-7; D ambiguous. CDR3 length: 16 amino acids. CDR1 and CDR2 (germline): SGDLS, YYNGEE. V gave up 4 bases and J gave up 0 bases, with 17 bases separating them. DNA of the CDR3: TGTGCCAGCAGCACACCGTTCGGCGGAAACTCCTACGAGCAGTACTTC. Translating it yields CASSTPFGGNSYEQYF.

V gene TRBV10-1 combines with J gene TRBJ2-3; 11 bases match TRBD2. Unmatched junction bases numbered 1, after V lost 2 bases and J lost 3 bases. The germline gives CDR1 WNHNN, CDR2 SYGVQD (reference sequence). CDR3 length: 15 residues. The CDR3 DNA reads TGCGCCAGCAGTGAGGGGACTAGCGGAACAGATACGCAGTATTTT. Translated, it gives CASSEGTSGTDTQYF.

J is TRBJ2-4 and V is TRBV28; D might be TRBD1 (6 bases). V was clipped by 4 bases and J by 2 bases, with 6 bases between them. The CDR3 extends over 13 amino acids. The germline gives CDR1 MDHEN, CDR2 SYDVKM. The CDR3 loop is CASSWDTKNIQYF. For the CDR3, the DNA is TGTGCCAGCAGTTGGGACACCAAAAACATTCAGTACTTC.

The J gene is TRBJ1-2, the V gene TRBV6-1, with unresolved D. V dropped 1 base and J dropped 0 bases, with 9 bases sitting between them. Germline V lookup: CDR1 MNHNS, CDR2 SASEGT. The CDR3 sequence is 15 residues long. Here the CDR3 reads CASSEVEAPNYGYTF. The CDR3 DNA follows: TGTGCCAGCAGTGAAGTGGAGGCACCTAACTATGGCTACACCTTC.

The chain is built from TRBV6-2 or TRBV6-3 and TRBJ2-1; D call uncertain. Germline CDR1 reads MNHEY; CDR2 reads SVGEGT. V was shortened by 2 bases and J by 0 bases, with 8 bases between the two germline ends. The CDR3 runs 15 residues. CDR3 nucleotides: TGTGCCAGCAGTTACCGGGTCAGCTCCTACAATGAGCAGTTCTTC. It is translated as CASSYRVSSYNEQFF.

This clone was observed a few times. Different DNA sequences within this sample yield the same CDR3. The CDR3 sequence is CASSYSYRNTEAFF. CDR3 nucleotides: TGTGCCAGCAGTTACTCTTACAGGAACACTGAAGCTTTCTTT. The V and J genes are TRBV6-5 and TRBJ1-1; D is unclear. V gave up 0 bases and J gave up 1 base, with 6 bases separating them. Germline V gene data show CDR1 as MNHEY and CDR2 as SVGAGI. The CDR3 spans 14 residues.

The count of this clone is one. The CDR3 loop reads CASSTGSGVGAFF. The CDR3 bases are TGCGCCAGCAGCACTGGAAGCGGGGTCGGAGCTTTCTTT. V and J are TRBV5-1 and TRBJ1-1; no firm D call. Trimming took 4 bases from V and 10 from J, leaving 17 bases between them. The CDR3 is 13 residues long. Germline CDR1 is SGHRS and CDR2 is YFSETQ.

This clone was seen a single time. CDR3 sequence: CASSQDLYETQYF. CDR3 DNA: TGTGCCAGCAGCCAAGATCTTTATGAGACCCAGTACTTC. This chain links TRBV14 with TRBJ2-5; D is ambiguous. This CDR3 region has 13 residues. Looked up from germline, CDR1 is SGHDN and CDR2 is FVKESK. Trimming removed 0 bases from V and 5 bases from J, with 7 bases in between.

V gene TRBV28 combines with J gene TRBJ2-1; 9 bases are a match to TRBD1. Per the germline V gene, CDR1 is MDHEN and CDR2 is SYDVKM. The CDR3 totals 14 residues. The junction had 6 bases not matched to a gene; V was cut back by 4 bases and J by 8 bases. The CDR3 loop is CASSWGDRAHEQFF. The CDR3, as DNA: TGTGCCAGCAGTTGGGGGGACAGGGCCCATGAGCAGTTCTTC.

The chain is built from TRBV27 and TRBJ1-4, with D possibly being TRBD1 (6 bases). Trimming left V 6 bases short and J 4 bases short, with 12 bases between. Germline loops: CDR1 MNHEY, CDR2 SMNVEV (reference sequence). The CDR3 is 14 residues long. The CDR3 here is CASRPDRYNEKLFF. CDR3 in DNA: TGTGCCAGCAGACCAGACAGGTATAATGAAAAACTGTTTTTT.

The chain combines TRBV5-6 with TRBJ1-2; maybe TRBD1 (5 bases). The CDR3 length is 14 residues. Germline V gene data show CDR1 as SGHDT and CDR2 as YYEEEE. Trimming left V 3 bases short and J 8 bases short, with 17 bases between. The CDR3 bases are TGTGCCAGCAGCTGGGCCGCGGCAGGGCAAGGCTACACCTTC. This translates into CASSWAAAGQGYTF.

The chain joins TRBV27 to TRBJ1-1, with 7 bases identical to TRBD1. The V segment lost 3 bases and the J segment 7 bases; nucleotides outside the gene matches: 17. The CDR3 spans 17 residues. Germline loops: CDR1 MNHEY, CDR2 SMNVEV (reference sequence). CDR3 sequence: CASSFGSPTGTPLEAFF. CDR3 in DNA: TGTGCCAGCAGTTTCGGCAGCCCGACAGGGACTCCACTTGAAGCTTTCTTT.